This entry lists 29 T cell receptor beta chains sequenced from one sample in a study of molecular identifiers for immune sequencing clone quantification. In TCRdb, the PCR reads were re-called with MiXCR into one record per CDR3 protein. Here the sample spans approximately 500,000 distinct CDR3 sequences, over 20% being singletons. The sample consisted of naive CD8+ T cells from blood, with Jurkat cell RNA spiked in. The subset denotes: FACS-sorted CD8+CD4-CCR7+CD45RA+ naive T cells. The receptors stem from a human donor in good health. Some libraries in this study had Jurkat cell RNA spiked in.

In this sample, this clonotype turned up many times. The rearrangement uses TRBV6-5 and TRBJ2-1; TRBD1 is a possible D gene (6 bases). The CDR3 totals 14 residues. Trimming shortened V by 5 bases and J by 6 bases, and 14 bases separated the two germline ends. Germline CDR1 and CDR2: MNHEY and SVGAGI. The CDR3 DNA reads as TGTGCCAGCAGTACCGGGACATTGGGCAATGAGCAGTTCTTC. This translates into CASSTGTLGNEQFF.

The V call is TRBV9, the J call TRBJ2-7, with D tentatively TRBD1 or TRBD2 (5 bases each). Germline CDR1 and CDR2: SGDLS and YYNGEE. This CDR3 region has 13 residues. The V end lost 3 bases, the J end lost 3 bases, and 10 bases lay between the germline ends. CDR3 nucleotide sequence: TGTGCCAGCAGCGCCGGGGCGGACTACGAGCAGTACTTC. Amino acids: CASSAGADYEQYF. Filled out from reference TRBV9 and TRBJ2-7, the complete variable domain reads DSGVTQTPKHLITATGQRVTLRCSPRSGDLSVYWYQQSLDQGLQFLIQYYNGEERAKGNILERFSAQQFPDLHSELNLSSLELGDSALYFCASSAGADYEQYFGPGTRLTVT.

This clonotype was counted only a few times. The chain combines TRBV20-1 with TRBJ2-5; a weak D match, TRBD1 (5 bases). With 0 bases removed from V and 4 bases from J, the gap between germline ends came to 9 bases. The CDR3 is made up of 13 amino acids. Germline V CDR1 and CDR2: DFQATT, SNEGSKA (reference sequence). CDR3 nucleotide sequence: TGCAGTGCTAGAGATCTAGGGGTAGAGACCCAGTACTTC. Its translation: CSARDLGVETQYF.

This clonotype occurred many times. The V call is TRBV30, the J call TRBJ1-1; tentatively, D is TRBD1 (5 bases). The V end lost 4 bases, the J end lost 3 bases, and 12 bases lay between the germline ends. Germline assignment: CDR1 GTSNPN and CDR2 SVGIG (reference sequence). The CDR3 is 13 amino acids. CDR3: CAWTAGTYTEAFF. The CDR3 coding sequence is TGTGCCTGGACCGCAGGGACGTACACTGAAGCTTTCTTT.

This clonotype was detected once. This may arise from a read error, as a much more abundant clone is one base away. The J gene is TRBJ2-7, the V gene TRBV29-1; possibly TRBD2 for D (6 bases). With 4 bases removed from V and 6 bases from J, the gap between germline ends came to 13 bases. The CDR3 consists of 12 residues. Germline V gene sequence: CDR1 SQVTM, CDR2 ANQGSEA. The CDR3 protein is CSVVEGPGEQYF. In DNA form, the CDR3 reads TGCAGCGTTGTGGAGGGGCCAGGCGAGCAGTACTTC.

V is TRBV27 and J is TRBJ1-2; possible D gene TRBD1, 5 bases. The germline V and J ends were trimmed by 5 bases and 7 bases, with 17 bases remaining between them. This CDR3 is built from 14 residues. Germline-derived CDR1 and CDR2 are MNHEY and SMNVEV (reference sequence). In DNA, the CDR3 is TGTGCCAGCAGTGGGGGGGGGGGTCGACGTGGCTACACCTTC. Residues: CASSGGGGRRGYTF.

This clonotype was found many times. The chain combines TRBV7-9 with TRBJ2-2, with 7 bases lining up with TRBD1. The CDR3 consists of 17 residues. The V gene's germline CDR1 is SEHNR and CDR2 FQNEAQ (reference sequence). J lost 2 bases, V lost 5 bases, and 11 bases had no gene match. The CDR3 DNA reads TGTGCCAGCAGCCCCCCGTTGGGGACAGTAAACACCGGGGAGCTGTTTTTT. This translates into CASSPPLGTVNTGELFF.

The table lists this clonotype with many counts. The chain combines TRBV7-2 with TRBJ1-5; D unclear. V was clipped by 1 base and J by 2 bases, with 12 bases between them. This CDR3 is built from 16 residues. Looked up from germline, CDR1 is SGHTA and CDR2 is FQGNSA. The CDR3 here is CASSLVGGGGNQPQHF. The DNA for the CDR3 is TGTGCCAGCAGCTTAGTTGGTGGAGGAGGCAATCAGCCCCAGCATTTT. Full variable domain (outside the CDR3, taken from reference TRBV7-2 and TRBJ1-5): GAGVSQSPSNKVTEKGKDVELRCDPISGHTALYWYRQSLGQGLEFLIYFQGNSAPDKSGLPSDRFSAERTGGSVSTLTIQRTQQEDSAVYLCASSLVGGGGNQPQHFGDGTRLSIL.

V and J are TRBV28 and TRBJ2-7, with 8 bases that match TRBD1. Germline lookup yields CDR1 MDHEN and CDR2 SYDVKM. With 6 bases clipped from V and 4 bases from J, the junction kept 11 bases outside the gene matches. This CDR3 contains 15 residues. The CDR3 region is CASSLTLRQGYEQYF. CDR3 DNA: TGTGCCAGCAGCCTCACCCTTCGACAGGGGTACGAGCAGTACTTC.

This clonotype appeared a few times. V and J are TRBV4-1 and TRBJ2-7; D possibly uses TRBD1 or TRBD2 (5 bases each). Per the germline V gene, CDR1 is MGHRA and CDR2 is YSYEKL. The CDR3 loop spans 15 amino acids. The V and J ends lost 4 bases and 2 bases respectively, with 15 bases between them. The CDR3 sequence: CASSPRWDGPYEQYF. For the CDR3, the DNA is TGCGCCAGCAGCCCCCGGTGGGACGGTCCCTACGAGCAGTACTTC.

About this clonotype itself: A clone one base away is much larger, so this may be a read error. V gene TRBV20-1 combines with J gene TRBJ2-3; D unresolved. The length of the CDR3 is 15 residues. V dropped 0 bases and J dropped 5 bases, with 15 bases sitting between them. The germline V gene has CDR1 DFQATT and CDR2 SNEGSKA (reference sequence). The CDR3 sequence: CSARDSRTLGDTQYF. The CDR3 region has the DNA TGCAGTGCTAGAGATTCCAGGACCCTGGGAGATACGCAGTATTTT.

V is TRBV29-1 and J is TRBJ2-7; D may be TRBD2 (5 bases). The CDR3 extends over 13 amino acids. V lost 4 bases to trimming and J lost 0 bases, with 10 bases between them. Germline loops: CDR1 SQVTM, CDR2 ANQGSEA. CDR3 coding DNA: TGCAGCGTTGGGATCGGGAACTCCTACGAGCAGTACTTC. As protein: CSVGIGNSYEQYF.

This clonotype was seen a few times. The genes are TRBV7-2 and TRBJ2-7, with D perhaps matching TRBD2 (6 bases). Germline CDR1 reads SGHTA; CDR2 reads FQGNSA. V was cut by 1 base and J by 3 bases, with 13 bases left in between. This CDR3 has 15 amino acids. In DNA form, the CDR3 reads TGTGCCAGCAGCTTAGACGCTAGCGTAGACTACGAGCAGTACTTC. Protein: CASSLDASVDYEQYF.

The chain joins TRBV12-3 or TRBV12-4 to TRBJ2-2; no definite D call. This CDR3 has 16 amino acids. V was pared by 5 bases and J by 4 bases, with 17 bases between. This CDR3 is CASSPPTGRGTGELFF. In DNA, the CDR3 is TGTGCCAGCAGTCCCCCGACGGGTCGTGGCACCGGGGAGCTGTTTTTT.

This clonotype occurred a few times. CDR3 in amino acids: CASSLPGQVNIQYF. The DNA for the CDR3 is TGTGCCAGCAGCCTACCGGGACAGGTGAACATTCAGTACTTC. The chain recombines TRBV12-3 or TRBV12-4 with TRBJ2-4; 8 bases are shared with TRBD1. V lost 6 bases to trimming and J lost 7 bases; unmatched junction nucleotides: 8. The CDR3 is 14 amino acids.

A word on this clonotype: A much bigger clone sits one base away, suggesting this may be a read error. This sequence joins TRBV30 and TRBJ1-2; 8 bases match TRBD1. Germline-derived CDR1 and CDR2 are GTSNPN and SVGIG (reference sequence). The ends lost 3 bases at V and 4 bases at J; junction bases unmatched: 4. CDR3 length: 13 amino acids. DNA of the CDR3: TGTGCCTGGAGGTCAGGGGGCGGCTATGGCTACACCTTC. Residues: CAWRSGGGYGYTF.

This chain uses TRBV7-9 with TRBJ2-7, with TRBD1 matching 7 bases. The CDR3 is 14 residues long. The junction had 5 bases not matched to a gene; V was cut back by 0 bases and J by 6 bases. Germline V gives CDR1 SEHNR, CDR2 FQNEAQ (reference sequence). For the CDR3, the DNA is TGTGCCAGCAGCTTAGCGGACAGGACTTTCGAGCAGTACTTC. It encodes CASSLADRTFEQYF. The entire variable domain, with the rest obtained from reference TRBV7-9 and TRBJ2-7, is as follows: DTGVSQNPRHKITKRGQNVTFRCDPISEHNRLYWYRQTLGQGPEFLTYFQNEAQLEKSRLLSDRFSAERPKGSFSTLEIQRTEQGDSAMYLCASSLADRTFEQYFGPGTRLTVT.

This clonotype was observed a few times. The V call is TRBV19, the J call TRBJ2-1; 10 bases map to TRBD1. This CDR3 has 16 amino acids. V was pared by 4 bases and J by 0 bases, with 3 bases of the junction left unmatched. The germline gives CDR1 LNHDA, CDR2 SQIVND (reference sequence). CDR3 sequence reads: CASSTRTGGSYNEQFF. The CDR3 DNA reads as TGTGCCAGTAGTACCCGGACAGGGGGCTCCTACAATGAGCAGTTCTTC. Based on the CDR3 plus reference TRBV19 and TRBJ2-1, the full variable domain is DGGITQSPKYLFRKEGQNVTLSCEQNLNHDAMYWYRQDPGQGLRLIYYSQIVNDFQKGDIAEGYSVSREKKESFPLTVTSAQKNPTAFYLCASSTRTGGSYNEQFFGPGTRLTVL.

This clonotype appeared a few times. This rearrangement joins TRBV15 to TRBJ1-3, with 9 bases aligning to TRBD1. Germline CDR1 reads LNHNV; CDR2 reads YYDKDF (reference sequence). The CDR3 has 15 residues. V was clipped by 4 bases and J by 3 bases; unmatched bases: 4. The CDR3 coding sequence is TGTGCCACCAGCAAGGACAGGGGTTTTGGAAACACCATATATTTT. Residues: CATSKDRGFGNTIYF.

This clonotype was recorded at least ten times. The chain carries TRBV16 and TRBJ2-7; TRBD2 might be the D (6 bases). This CDR3 has 15 residues. CDR1 is KGHSY, CDR2 FQNENV, per germline. With 4 bases removed from V and 1 base from J, the gap between germline ends came to 14 bases. CDR3 in DNA: TGTGCCAGCAGCCTACGTGGGCGGGGTTCCTACGAGCAGTACTTC. Its protein product is CASSLRGRGSYEQYF.

To note about this clonotype: At one of its ends the junction is not consistent with the germline gene, which may arise from a read error. The genes are TRBV5-1 and TRBJ2-7; TRBD1 agrees at 7 bases. This CDR3 is built from 16 residues. Germline lookup yields CDR1 SGHRS and CDR2 YFSETQ. The CDR3 loop is CACSLGWTGQTYEQYF. CDR3 in DNA: TGCGCCTGCAGCTTGGGATGGACAGGCCAGACCTACGAGCAGTACTTC.

This clonotype was found many times. The V gene is TRBV4-3, the J gene TRBJ1-1; D is perhaps TRBD1 (6 bases). Trimming stripped 0 bases from V and 7 bases from J, with 18 bases between. CDR3 length equals 16 residues. CDR1 and CDR2 from the germline V gene are LGHNA and YSLEER. CDR3 residues: CASSQDRFGRGNEAFF. CDR3 DNA: TGCGCCAGCAGCCAAGATCGTTTCGGCAGGGGTAATGAAGCTTTCTTT.

This rearrangement joins TRBV4-1 to TRBJ2-1, with 8 bases fitting TRBD1. Per germline, CDR1 MGHRA and CDR2 YSYEKL. The CDR3 covers 15 residues. With 6 bases clipped from V and 3 bases from J, the junction kept 7 bases outside the gene matches. Here the CDR3 DNA reads TGCGCCAGCAGAAGACAGGGGACCGACTACAATGAGCAGTTCTTC. Its protein product is CASRRQGTDYNEQFF.

The chain uses TRBV9 and TRBJ2-5; 11 nucleotides line up with TRBD1. Trimming took 3 bases from V and 5 from J; bases not matched to a gene: 6. The CDR3 totals 15 residues. Germline CDR1 is SGDLS and CDR2 is YYNGEE. The CDR3 region has the DNA TGTGCCAGCAGCGCCTCCGGGACAGGGGGTGAGACCCAGTACTTC. This sequence encodes CASSASGTGGETQYF. Variable domain in full (rest from reference TRBV9 and TRBJ2-5): DSGVTQTPKHLITATGQRVTLRCSPRSGDLSVYWYQQSLDQGLQFLIQYYNGEERAKGNILERFSAQQFPDLHSELNLSSLELGDSALYFCASSASGTGGETQYFGPGTRLLVL.

V and J are TRBV11-3 and TRBJ2-2; TRBD1 matches 12 bases. The CDR3 covers 17 residues. Losses at the gene ends were 1 base for V and 4 bases for J; bases not matched to a gene: 4. Germline loops: CDR1 SGHNT, CDR2 YENEEA. CDR3 residues: CASSLGGTGGFTGELFF. The CDR3 DNA reads TGTGCCAGCAGCTTAGGGGGGACAGGGGGCTTCACCGGGGAGCTGTTTTTT.

A note on this clonotype: Possible read error: a much larger clone is one base away. The chain joins TRBV12-3 or TRBV12-4 to TRBJ1-5; 7 positions agree with TRBD1. The CDR3 is 16 amino acids. The CDR3 here is CASSFQPGTANQPRHF. CDR3 nucleotides: TGTGCCAGCAGTTTTCAGCCCGGGACAGCAAATCAGCCCCGGCATTTT.

A word on this clonotype: A read error may be the cause here, since a much bigger clone is one base away. The chain carries TRBV28 and TRBJ2-1; D remains ambiguous. Trimming removed 8 bases from V and 0 bases from J, with 11 bases in between. CDR3 length: 14 amino acids. Germline CDR1 is MDHEN and CDR2 is SYDVKM. CDR3 region: CASGPSYSYNEQFF. The DNA for the CDR3 is TGTGCCAGCGGCCCGAGTTACTCCTACAATGAGCAGTTCTTC.

The chain employs TRBV12-3 or TRBV12-4 and TRBJ2-3; D remains ambiguous. The CDR3 covers 14 residues. The V and J ends lost 3 bases and 0 bases respectively, with 7 bases between them. The DNA of the CDR3 is TGTGCCAGCAGTTTCCGGCGAAGCACAGATACGCAGTATTTT. It translates to CASSFRRSTDTQYF.

The chain joins TRBV6-2 or TRBV6-3 to TRBJ2-7; 9 positions match TRBD1. V shed 0 bases, J shed 2 bases, and the junction held 5 bases outside the gene matches. The CDR3 is 16 residues long. Germline V gene data show CDR1 as MNHEY and CDR2 as SVGEGT. The CDR3, as DNA: TGTGCCAGCAGTTACTCGCGAACAGGGGGCCCCTACGAGCAGTACTTC. Residues: CASSYSRTGGPYEQYF.